A single T cell receptor beta chain is shown here with its context. Its matching antigen is unknown. All of the isolated RNA was reverse transcribed, so expressed TCRB transcripts were sequenced. Clones were read by immunoSEQ multiplex PCR, and TCRdb kept only the in-frame ones, dropping some. The table records about 930,000 clones, about a sixth of them present only once. The data originate from a study of beta chain features in type 1 diabetes. Overall study results and limits: Patients with type 1 diabetes carried fewer insertions and had more deletions at their VDJ junctions.

Material: naive CD4+ T cells from blood. The receptor's source is a woman between 18 and 29 years old in good health.

CDR3 in amino acids: CAISESISGNKQYF. The CDR3 DNA sequence: TGTGCCATCAGTGAGTCGATCTCAGGGAACAAGCAGTACTTC. The chain links TRBV10-3 to TRBJ2-7, with D possibly being TRBD1 (5 bases). Germline V CDR1 and CDR2: ENHRY, SYGVKD. This CDR3 is 14 amino acids long. V gave up 0 bases and J gave up 8 bases, with 14 bases separating them.